This T cell receptor (beta chain) stems from a study of blood T cells in healthy people across ages. Together with a sample-barcoded 5' primer, a J-beta primer mix was included in a second PCR lasting roughly 6 to 12 cycles. Using its own MiXCR run on the 5' RACE reads, TCRdb lists one record per CDR3 protein. The table includes about 650,000 distinct CDR3 sequences, approximately 29% detected once. This clonotype was seen many times. This CDR3 has 14 amino acids. Looked up from germline, CDR1 is DFQATT and CDR2 is SNEGSKA (reference sequence). Losses at the gene ends were 3 bases for V and 9 bases for J; bases not matched to a gene: 13.

Sample: blood. This chain connects TRBV20-1 to TRBJ1-2; 7 bases match TRBD1. This receptor was identified in a woman older than 75 in good health. CDR3 loop: CSASIGGQSSRYTF. DNA of the CDR3: TGCAGTGCTAGTATCGGGGGACAGAGCTCCCGCTACACCTTC.